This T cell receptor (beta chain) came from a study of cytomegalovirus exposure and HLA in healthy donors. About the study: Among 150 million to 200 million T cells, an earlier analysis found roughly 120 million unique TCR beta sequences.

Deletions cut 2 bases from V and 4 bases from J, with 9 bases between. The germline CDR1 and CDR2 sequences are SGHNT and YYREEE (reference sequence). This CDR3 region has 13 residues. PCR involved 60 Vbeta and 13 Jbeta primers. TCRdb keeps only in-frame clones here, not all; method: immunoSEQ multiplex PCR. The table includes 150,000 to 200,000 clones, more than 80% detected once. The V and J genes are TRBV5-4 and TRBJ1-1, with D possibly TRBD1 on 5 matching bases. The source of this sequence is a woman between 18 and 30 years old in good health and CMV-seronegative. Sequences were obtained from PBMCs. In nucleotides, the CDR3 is TGTGCCAGCAGCTTTAACGGGGGCACTGAAGCTTTCTTT. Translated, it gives CASSFNGGTEAFF.